The 15 T cell receptor beta chains in this list originate from one sample, sequenced in a study of T cells in women clearing cervical HPV infection. Sequencing used immunoSEQ multiplex PCR; TCRdb keeps in-frame clones, though not all of them. The listing contains approximately 16,000 clones. Sequenced sample: blood buffy coat. Receptors were obtained from a woman aged 18 to 75 with a cervical HPV16 infection that either progressed to CIN3+ or cleared (not recorded which).

As concerns this clone: With the read ending 3 residues before the CDR3 end, the germline J gene is used to fill in that end. The gene calls are TRBV10-3 and TRBJ2-7; D is tentatively TRBD1 or TRBD2 (5 bases each). Germline values: CDR1 ENHRY, CDR2 SYGVKD. Trimming stripped 0 bases from V and 3 bases from J, with 9 bases between. The CDR3 has 14 amino acids. Incomplete CDR3 DNA: TGTGCCATCAGTGAGTCAGGGGAGTACTACGAG. Translation gives CAISESGEYYE. The whole CDR3 sequence reads CAISESGEYYEQYF.

As concerns this clone: The read finishes 3 residues shy of the CDR3 end, and the germline J gene is used to complete it. This sequence joins TRBV6-2 or TRBV6-3 and TRBJ1-1; TRBD1 is a possible D gene (5 bases). CDR3 length equals 16 residues. Germline V lookup: CDR1 MNHEY, CDR2 SVGEGT. V was shortened by 5 bases and J by 4 bases, with 20 bases between the two germline ends. CDR3 loop: CASSPTTGVRATEAFF. CDR3 DNA, as far as it was read: TGTGCCAGCAGTCCTACAACAGGTGTAAGGGCCACTGAA.

With regard to this clone: Coverage ceases 3 residues before the CDR3 finishes, and the germline J gene fills in the end. The chain joins TRBV18 to TRBJ1-1; the D is unclear. Germline-derived CDR1 and CDR2 are KGHSH and LQKENI. V was trimmed by 6 bases and J by 3 bases, leaving 17 bases between them. The CDR3 runs to 15 residues. The covered CDR3 bases are TGTGCCAGCTCCCTGGGAGGGTTCGGGGACACTGAA. Translation gives CASSLGGFGDTE. The whole CDR3 reads CASSLGGFGDTEAFF.

As regards this clone: The read terminates 3 residues before the CDR3 end, so the remaining end is supplied by the germline J gene. The chain uses TRBV20-1 and TRBJ2-3, with 10 bases that match TRBD1. Germline values: CDR1 DFQATT, CDR2 SNEGSKA (reference sequence). This CDR3 spans 16 amino acids. The V segment lost 6 bases and the J segment 0 bases; nucleotides outside the gene matches: 9. This chain's CDR3 is CSAITRDRGSTDTQYF. CDR3 DNA (partial): TGCAGTGCAATTACTAGGGACAGGGGAAGCACAGATACG.

Concerning this clone: The junction does not match germline at one end; this may be a read error. The read gets to within 3 residues of the CDR3 end, and the germline J gene fills in the rest. This chain connects TRBV4-2 to TRBJ2-4; 10 bases agree with TRBD1. Per the germline V gene, CDR1 is LGHNA and CDR2 is YNFKEQ. This CDR3 contains 16 residues. Partial CDR3 DNA: TGCGCCAGCAGCCAAGATGCGGACAGGGGGAGAAACATT. The encoded protein is CASSQDADRGRNI. In full, the CDR3 is CASSQDADRGRNIQYF.

As for this clone: The CDR3 extends 3 residues past the end of the read, so its final part is completed from the germline J gene. The V gene is TRBV2, the J gene TRBJ1-1; 9 nucleotides line up with TRBD1. After removal of 8 bases from V and 3 bases from J, the junction contained 4 bases not matched to a gene. The CDR3 has 13 amino acids. Germline V gives CDR1 SNHLY, CDR2 FYNNEI. CDR3 bases read: TGTGCCAGCCACAGGGGGCGGGACACTGAA. Its protein is CASHRGRDTE. From start to end, the CDR3 is CASHRGRDTEAFF.

The part of the CDR3 DNA that was read is TGCAGTGCTAGAGGGACAGGGGACGTTTGGGAGACC. This gives the protein CSARGTGDVWET. The whole CDR3 protein is CSARGTGDVWETQYF. The chain has TRBV20-1 and TRBJ2-5; TRBD1 matches 9 bases. The read ends 3 residues before the CDR3 terminus; that terminus is restored from the germline J gene. The length of the CDR3 is 15 residues. V lost 1 base to trimming and J lost 5 bases; unmatched junction nucleotides: 8. The germline V gene has CDR1 DFQATT and CDR2 SNEGSKA (reference sequence).

As regards this clone: The read halts 3 residues ahead of the CDR3 end, with the missing end drawn from the germline J gene. The rearrangement links TRBV28 to TRBJ1-1; 10 bases align to TRBD1. The CDR3 extends over 11 amino acids. Germline loops: CDR1 MDHEN, CDR2 SYDVKM. The DNA read from the CDR3 is TGTGCCAGCAGGGGGACAGGGGCA. Its protein product is CASRGTGA. The entire CDR3 protein reads CASRGTGAAFF.

The sequenced CDR3 bases are TGTGCCACCAGCAGGCCGACTAGCGGTCCCTACGAG. Amino acid sequence: CATSRPTSGPYE. Given in full, the CDR3 is CATSRPTSGPYEQYF. The chain employs TRBV15 and TRBJ2-7, with 9 bases lining up with TRBD2. The read ends 3 residues shy of where the CDR3 ends; the end is completed using the germline J gene. V was clipped by 3 bases and J by 2 bases; unmatched bases: 5. CDR1 and CDR2 (germline): LNHNV, YYDKDF (reference sequence). This CDR3 has 15 residues.

For this clone: The CDR3 extends 3 residues past the end of the read, so its final part is completed from the germline J gene. The V gene is TRBV5-6, the J gene TRBJ1-2, with 8 nucleotides matching TRBD1. CDR1 is SGHDT, CDR2 YYEEEE, per germline. This CDR3 contains 15 residues. This chain's CDR3 is CASSFLDRVGGGYTF. The part of the CDR3 DNA that was read is TGTGCCAGCAGCTTCCTGGACAGGGTTGGGGGCGGC.

Frequency places this clone as large. The read is 3 residues too short to cover the CDR3 end, so that end is filled in from the germline J gene. Other DNA sequences in the sample encode the same CDR3. The chain couples TRBV7-9 to TRBJ1-5; 9 bases match TRBD1. CDR1 and CDR2 from the germline V gene are SEHNR and FQNEAQ (reference sequence). The CDR3 runs to 14 residues. Trimming at V came to 6 bases and at J to 5 bases, leaving 5 bases not matched to a gene. The sequenced CDR3 bases are TGTGCCAGCAGTTCTGACAGGGGGGATCAGCCC. Amino acids: CASSSDRGDQP. The full CDR3 is CASSSDRGDQPQHF. The full variable domain, in which reference TRBV7-9 and TRBJ1-5 provide the parts outside the CDR3, is DTGVSQNPRHKITKRGQNVTFRCDPISEHNRLYWYRQTLGQGPEFLTYFQNEAQLEKSRLLSDRFSAERPKGSFSTLEIQRTEQGDSAMYLCASSSDRGDQPQHFGDGTRLSIL.

Turning to this clone: The read finishes 3 residues shy of the CDR3 end, and the germline J gene is used to complete it. The V and J genes are TRBV13 and TRBJ2-2; D is perhaps TRBD2 (6 bases). V was pared by 4 bases and J by 5 bases, with 8 bases between. The CDR3 extends over 13 amino acids. The germline V gene encodes CDR1 PRHDT and CDR2 FYEKMQ (reference sequence). CDR3 loop: CASSSGETGELFF. The covered CDR3 bases are TGTGCCAGCAGCTCGGGGGAGACCGGGGAG.

Details on this clone: The CDR3 extends 3 residues past the end of the read, so its final part is completed from the germline J gene. The chain uses TRBV20-1 and TRBJ2-1, with unresolved D. The CDR3 loop spans 16 amino acids. Between the trimmed V and J ends, which lost 0 bases and 5 bases, there was a span of 17 bases. Germline lookup yields CDR1 DFQATT and CDR2 SNEGSKA (reference sequence). The CDR3 sequence: CSARDDGPSRHNEQFF. The CDR3 DNA, read in part, is TGCAGTGCTAGAGATGATGGCCCTTCGAGGCACAATGAG.

Concerning this clone: The read terminates 3 residues before the CDR3 end, so the remaining end is supplied by the germline J gene. V usage is TRBV20-1 and J usage is TRBJ2-1; D gene unclear. CDR3 length: 15 amino acids. The germline V and J ends were trimmed by 1 base and 0 bases, with 10 bases remaining between them. Germline V gene data show CDR1 as DFQATT and CDR2 as SNEGSKA (reference sequence). The chain's CDR3 is CSARGVGSSYNEQFF. CDR3 bases read: TGCAGTGCTAGAGGTGTGGGCAGCTCCTACAATGAG.

Remarks on this clone: Sequencing ends 3 residues short of the CDR3 end; the germline J gene provides the rest. The chain is built from TRBV5-4 and TRBJ2-3; D possibly corresponds to TRBD2 (5 bases). Trimming cost V 0 bases and J 4 bases, with 15 bases left between them. CDR1 and CDR2 from the germline V gene are SGHNT and YYREEE (reference sequence). The CDR3 has 16 amino acids. The CDR3 region is CASSLGTSKEADTQYF. The sequenced part of the CDR3 DNA is TGTGCCAGCAGCTTGGGAACTAGTAAAGAGGCAGATACG.